What follows are 15 T cell receptor beta chains derived from one specimen sequenced in a study of response to subunit inactivated influenza vaccine. One entry per CDR3 protein, called by TCRdb with MiXCR from the RT-PCR reads. This table holds hundreds of thousands of distinct CDR3 sequences, approximately 10% found once. These data were likewise used in another study, on T cells expressing NK-cell markers. That study adds: A 5'RACE template switching approach incorporating UMIs was used to make TCR beta cDNA.

Sample: PBMCs from blood, taken on the day of vaccination. These TCRs come from a man between 45 and 60 years old who received an inactivated influenza vaccine.

The table lists this clonotype with a few counts. The chain employs TRBV12-3 or TRBV12-4 and TRBJ1-2; the D is unclear. The CDR3 runs to 15 residues. The ends were cut back, 5 bases at V and 8 bases at J, with 21 bases in the middle. CDR3 loop: CASSPTAGWDGGYTF. The CDR3 region has the DNA TGTGCCAGCAGTCCGACGGCGGGGTGGGATGGCGGCTACACCTTC.

The chain joins TRBV29-1 to TRBJ2-1; tentatively, D is TRBD2 (6 bases). The CDR3 runs to 11 residues. Looked up from germline, CDR1 is SQVTM and CDR2 is ANQGSEA. CDR3 in DNA: TGCAGTTGTAAACTAGCTCATGAGCAGTTCTTC. It translates to CSCKLAHEQFF.

This clonotype was picked up a small number of times. This CDR3 reads CASSQERRVNEQFF. The CDR3 DNA reads as TGTGCCAGCAGCCAAGAACGCAGGGTGAATGAGCAGTTCTTC. The chain couples TRBV4-2 to TRBJ2-1; tentatively, D is TRBD1 (5 bases). CDR1 and CDR2 (germline): LGHNA, YNFKEQ. The CDR3 consists of 14 residues. Trimming cost V 0 bases and J 7 bases, with 10 bases left between them.

In its sample, this clonotype was seen a few times. The J gene is TRBJ2-5, the V gene TRBV7-2; D not certain. Trimming removed 7 bases at V and 4 bases at J, with 16 bases between. Per the germline V gene, CDR1 is SGHTA and CDR2 is FQGNSA. This CDR3 spans 14 amino acids. The CDR3 sequence is CASTRTSPGETQYF. The CDR3 DNA reads TGTGCCAGCACCCGGACCTCCCCGGGAGAGACCCAGTACTTC. Complete variable domain (other parts from reference TRBV7-2 and TRBJ2-5): GAGVSQSPSNKVTEKGKDVELRCDPISGHTALYWYRQSLGQGLEFLIYFQGNSAPDKSGLPSDRFSAERTGGSVSTLTIQRTQQEDSAVYLCASTRTSPGETQYFGPGTRLLVL.

The sample holds many counts of this clonotype. J is TRBJ1-5 and V is TRBV12-3 or TRBV12-4, with D possibly matching TRBD1 (5 bases). V was shortened by 3 bases and J by 0 bases, with 9 bases between the two germline ends. The length of the CDR3 is 15 residues. As DNA, the CDR3 is TGTGCCAGCAGTTTTCAGGGAAATAGCAATCAGCCCCAGCATTTT. Encoded protein: CASSFQGNSNQPQHF.

This clonotype turned up a few times. This chain joins TRBV4-2 and TRBJ2-1, with 11 bases aligning to TRBD2. With 4 bases clipped from V and 6 bases from J, the junction kept 11 bases outside the gene matches. The germline CDR1 and CDR2 sequences are LGHNA and YNFKEQ. This CDR3 comprises 17 residues. The CDR3 sequence is CASSRSTSGEIGNEQFF. In DNA, the CDR3 is TGTGCCAGCAGCCGCTCGACTAGCGGGGAAATTGGCAATGAGCAGTTCTTC.

This clonotype was observed a handful of times. The chain's CDR3 is CASSSLANEQFF. CDR3 coding DNA: TGCGCCAGCAGCTCCCTGGCCAATGAGCAGTTCTTC. V is TRBV4-1 and J is TRBJ2-1; D call uncertain. The length of the CDR3 is 12 residues. V was clipped by 5 bases and J by 6 bases, with 8 bases between them. Germline values: CDR1 MGHRA, CDR2 YSYEKL.

CDR3 region: CASSDRGATNEKLFF. Here the CDR3 DNA reads TGCGCCAGCTCCGACAGGGGTGCAACTAATGAAAAACTGTTTTTT. The J gene is TRBJ1-4, the V gene TRBV10-2; TRBD1 agrees at 8 bases. The germline V gene has CDR1 WSHSY and CDR2 SAAADI. The CDR3 is 15 residues long. J lost 0 bases, V lost 8 bases, and 5 bases had no gene match.

As DNA, the CDR3 is TGTGCCAGCAGTTACGGCAGGGGATCTGCGAACACCGGGGAGCTGTTTTTT. This gives the protein CASSYGRGSANTGELFF. This chain links TRBV6-2 or TRBV6-3 with TRBJ2-2; D is perhaps TRBD1 (6 bases). Deletions cut 2 bases from V and 0 bases from J, with 13 bases between. The CDR3 totals 17 residues. CDR1 and CDR2 from the germline V gene are MNHEY and SVGEGT.

CDR3 sequence reads: CASSERTVLNQPQHF. In nucleotides, the CDR3 is TGTGCCAGCAGTGAACGAACAGTTCTTAATCAGCCCCAGCATTTT. The V gene is TRBV2, the J gene TRBJ1-5; D not resolved. This CDR3 comprises 15 residues. V lost 2 bases to trimming and J lost 4 bases, with 12 bases between them. CDR1 is SNHLY, CDR2 FYNNEI, per germline. The complete variable domain, with remaining parts taken from reference TRBV2 and TRBJ1-5, reads EPEVTQTPSHQVTQMGQEVILRCVPISNHLYFYWYRQILGQKVEFLVSFYNNEISEKSEIFDDQFSVERPDGSNFTLKIRSTKLEDSAMYFCASSERTVLNQPQHFGDGTRLSIL.

The table lists this clonotype with a few counts. The rearrangement joins TRBV12-3 or TRBV12-4 to TRBJ1-2, with D possibly TRBD1 on 5 matching bases. V lost 3 bases and J 1 base, leaving 9 bases between the germline ends. The CDR3 sequence is 14 residues long. The CDR3 spells CASSFREVNYGYTF. The CDR3 DNA reads as TGTGCCAGCAGTTTCAGGGAGGTTAACTATGGCTACACCTTC.

This clonotype was seen only a few times. The rearrangement links TRBV4-1 to TRBJ2-1; TRBD1 is a possible D gene (8 bases). With 3 bases removed from V and 5 bases from J, the gap between germline ends came to 17 bases. The CDR3 has 16 amino acids. Germline CDR1 MGHRA, CDR2 YSYEKL. CDR3 protein: CASSHEQGDYDNEQFF. For the CDR3, the DNA is TGCGCCAGCAGCCACGAACAGGGGGACTATGACAATGAGCAGTTCTTC.

The V call is TRBV5-6, the J call TRBJ2-1, with a weak D call TRBD1 (6 bases). The CDR3 extends over 11 amino acids. Germline assignment: CDR1 SGHDT and CDR2 YYEEEE. V was trimmed by 5 bases and J by 14 bases, leaving 14 bases between them. The CDR3 here is CASSKNRVEFF. Written as DNA, the CDR3 is TGTGCCAGCAGTAAGAACAGGGTGGAGTTCTTC.

This chain joins TRBV29-1 and TRBJ2-1, with 9 bases identical to TRBD2. The CDR3 is made up of 14 amino acids. The V gene's germline CDR1 is SQVTM and CDR2 ANQGSEA. After removal of 6 bases from V and 6 bases from J, the junction contained 9 bases not matched to a gene. In DNA form, the CDR3 reads TGCAGCGTCCAGACTAGCGGAGGGTCCAATGAGCAGTTCTTC. Residues: CSVQTSGGSNEQFF.

The chain is built from TRBV6-2 or TRBV6-3 and TRBJ2-7, with D unresolved. This CDR3 has 20 residues. V lost 0 bases and J 3 bases, leaving 27 bases between the germline ends. The germline V gene has CDR1 MNHEY and CDR2 SVGEGT. The CDR3: CASSYSLQSLIRGLIYEQYF. The CDR3 DNA reads TGTGCCAGCAGTTACTCGCTTCAATCCCTCATTAGAGGTTTGATCTACGAGCAGTACTTC.